This T cell receptor (beta chain) was profiled in a study of spatial heterogeneity in lung cancer. At the level of the study: More beta-chain than alpha-chain sequences were consistently detected. The study's findings and limits: TCRs found ubiquitously expanded in tumor appeared in blood more at resection than at follow-up.

TCRdb reprocessed the 5' RACE reads with MiXCR, giving one entry per CDR3 protein. The sample contains approximately 25,000 distinct CDR3 sequences, approximately 6.6% of which appear only once. Germline CDR1 SQVTM, CDR2 ANQGSEA. The CDR3 has 12 amino acids. V was shortened by 5 bases and J by 0 bases, with 4 bases between the two germline ends. Specified time point: sample taken at primary tumor resection. Unsorted whole RNA from tumor, nontumor lung or frozen PBMC underwent sequencing. Samples came from 60 to 75 TRACERx patients with untreated early-stage lung cancer. To note about this clonotype: What it binds is unknown.

This TCR came from a male donor with early-stage non-small cell lung cancer. The genes are TRBV29-1 and TRBJ1-4; D not certain. The material was PBMCs, obtained at surgery. CDR3 in DNA: TGCAGCGTTACAGCAACTAATGAAAAACTGTTTTTT. This encodes CSVTATNEKLFF.